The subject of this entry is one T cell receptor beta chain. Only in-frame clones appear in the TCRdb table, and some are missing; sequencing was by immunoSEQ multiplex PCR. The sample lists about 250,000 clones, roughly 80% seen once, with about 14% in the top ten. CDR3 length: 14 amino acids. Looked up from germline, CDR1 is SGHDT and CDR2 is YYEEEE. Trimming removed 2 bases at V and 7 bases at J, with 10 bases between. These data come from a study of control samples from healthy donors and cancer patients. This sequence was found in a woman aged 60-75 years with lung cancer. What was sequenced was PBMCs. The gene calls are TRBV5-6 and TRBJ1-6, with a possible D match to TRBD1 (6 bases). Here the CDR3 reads CASSFGTPNSPLHF. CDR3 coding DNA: TGTGCCAGCAGCTTCGGGACACCGAATTCACCCCTCCACTTT. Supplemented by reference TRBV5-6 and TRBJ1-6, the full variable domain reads DAGVTQSPTHLIKTRGQQVTLRCSPKSGHDTVSWYQQALGQGPQFIFQYYEEEERQRGNFPDRFSGHQFPNYSSELNVNALLLGDSALYLCASSFGTPNSPLHFGNGTRLTVT.